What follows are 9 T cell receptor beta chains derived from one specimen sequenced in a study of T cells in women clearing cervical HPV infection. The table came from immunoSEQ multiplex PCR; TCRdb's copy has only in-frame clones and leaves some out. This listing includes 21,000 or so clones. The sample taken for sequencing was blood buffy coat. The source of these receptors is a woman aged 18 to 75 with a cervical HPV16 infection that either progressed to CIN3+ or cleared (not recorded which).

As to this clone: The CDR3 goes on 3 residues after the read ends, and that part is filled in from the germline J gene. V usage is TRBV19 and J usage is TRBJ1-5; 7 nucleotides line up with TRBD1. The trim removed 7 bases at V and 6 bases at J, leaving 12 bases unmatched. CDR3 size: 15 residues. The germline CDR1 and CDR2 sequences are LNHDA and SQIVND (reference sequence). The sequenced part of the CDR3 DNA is TGTGCCAGTACTCCCCAGGGGGGTGTCGGTCAGCCC. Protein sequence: CASTPQGGVGQP. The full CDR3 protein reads CASTPQGGVGQPQHF.

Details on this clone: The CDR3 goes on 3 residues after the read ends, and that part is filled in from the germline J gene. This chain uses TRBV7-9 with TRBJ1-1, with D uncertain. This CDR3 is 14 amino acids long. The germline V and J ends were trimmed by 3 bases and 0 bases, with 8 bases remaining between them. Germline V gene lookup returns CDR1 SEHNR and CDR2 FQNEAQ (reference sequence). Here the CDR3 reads CASSFSSMNTEAFF. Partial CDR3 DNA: TGTGCCAGCAGCTTTTCATCTATGAACACTGAA.

Incomplete CDR3 DNA: TGTGCCAGCAGTAAAGGGACAGGGGGTTCAAAAACTGAA. It specifies CASSKGTGGSKTE. The entire CDR3 protein reads CASSKGTGGSKTEAFF. The chain employs TRBV6-1 and TRBJ1-1; TRBD1 agrees at 11 bases. The sequence runs out 3 residues before the end of the CDR3; the remainder is reconstructed from the germline J gene. Germline V gene sequence: CDR1 MNHNS, CDR2 SASEGT. The trim removed 5 bases at V and 5 bases at J, leaving 10 bases unmatched. The length of the CDR3 is 16 residues.

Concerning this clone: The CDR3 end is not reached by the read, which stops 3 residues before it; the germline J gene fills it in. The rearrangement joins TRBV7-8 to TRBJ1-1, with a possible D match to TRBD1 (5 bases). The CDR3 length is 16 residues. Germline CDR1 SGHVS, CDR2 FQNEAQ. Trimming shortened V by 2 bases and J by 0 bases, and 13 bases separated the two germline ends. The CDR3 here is CASSLHPPTVNTEAFF. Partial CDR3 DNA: TGTGCCAGCAGCTTACACCCTCCGACAGTGAACACTGAA.

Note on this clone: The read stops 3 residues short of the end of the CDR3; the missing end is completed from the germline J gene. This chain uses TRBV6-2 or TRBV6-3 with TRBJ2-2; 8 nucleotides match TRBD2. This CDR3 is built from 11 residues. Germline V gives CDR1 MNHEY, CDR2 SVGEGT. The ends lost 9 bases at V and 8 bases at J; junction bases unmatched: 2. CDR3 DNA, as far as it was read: TGTGCCAGTAGCGGGACGGGGGAG. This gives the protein CASSGTGE. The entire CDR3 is CASSGTGELFF.

This CDR3 reads CASSLAPETGTYGYTF. The covered CDR3 bases are TGTGCCAGCAGCTTGGCCCCAGAGACAGGGACATATGGC. The chain is built from TRBV5-4 and TRBJ1-2, with 7 bases that match TRBD1. The sequenced fragment ends 3 residues before the CDR3 boundary, so the rest is inferred from the germline J gene. The germline V gene has CDR1 SGHNT and CDR2 YYREEE (reference sequence). Trimming cost V 0 bases and J 5 bases; bases outside gene matches: 10. There are 16 residues in the CDR3.

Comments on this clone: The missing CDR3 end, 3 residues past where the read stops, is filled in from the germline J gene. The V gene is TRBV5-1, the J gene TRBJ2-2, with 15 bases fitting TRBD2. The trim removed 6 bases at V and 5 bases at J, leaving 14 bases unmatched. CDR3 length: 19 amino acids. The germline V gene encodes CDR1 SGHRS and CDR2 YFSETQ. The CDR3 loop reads CASNLRGLAGGPGTGELFF. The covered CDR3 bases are TGCGCCAGCAACCTAAGAGGACTAGCGGGGGGGCCGGGGACCGGGGAG.

The CDR3 DNA, read in part, is TGTGCCAGCAATTTGAGAGGCCAAGAGACC. It codes for CASNLRGQET. The full CDR3 reads CASNLRGQETQYF. This sequence joins TRBV2 and TRBJ2-5, with D unresolved. From the germline J gene comes the end of the CDR3, since the read stops 3 residues before it. Trimming left V 7 bases short and J 1 base short, with 10 bases between. The CDR3 runs 13 residues. Germline CDR1 reads SNHLY; CDR2 reads FYNNEI. The complete variable domain, with remaining parts taken from reference TRBV2 and TRBJ2-5, reads EPEVTQTPSHQVTQMGQEVILRCVPISNHLYFYWYRQILGQKVEFLVSFYNNEISEKSEIFDDQFSVERPDGSNFTLKIRSTKLEDSAMYFCASNLRGQETQYFGPGTRLLVL.

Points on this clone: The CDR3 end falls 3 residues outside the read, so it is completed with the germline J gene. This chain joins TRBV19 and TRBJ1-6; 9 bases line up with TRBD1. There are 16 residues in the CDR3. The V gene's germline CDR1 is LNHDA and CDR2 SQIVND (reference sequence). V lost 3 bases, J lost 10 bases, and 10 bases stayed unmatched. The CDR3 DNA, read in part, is TGTGCCAGTAGTATCTCCCTGACAGGGGGGAACTCACCC. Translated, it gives CASSISLTGGNSP. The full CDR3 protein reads CASSISLTGGNSPLHF.